The 5 T cell receptor beta chains below come from one sample, sequenced in a study of T cells in Graves' hyperthyroidism and ophthalmopathy (dated by TCRdb to between 2018 and 2020). The library was generated by multiplex PCR. The instrument was an Illumina HiSeq 2000. TCR beta CDR3 regions were amplified from RNA transcripts. A first-round RT-PCR of the TCR CDR3 used the HTBI primer set with the Qiagen OneStep RT-PCR kit. TCRdb reanalyzed the raw reads on its own, using fastp at Q25 for trimming and MiXCR for clone calling, and kept in-frame beta chains. Merged by CDR3 protein, the rows form single entries marked with the most common genes and DNA. The sample includes over 450,000 distinct CDR3 sequences, with roughly 17% observed a single time. Jointly, the top ten make up 15% to 20% of the sample. The sequenced material came from blood. These receptors were obtained from a young woman with Graves' ophthalmopathy.

This clonotype was seen repeatedly, ten times or more. The chain links TRBV11-1 to TRBJ1-4; tentatively, D is TRBD1 (5 bases). This CDR3 has 16 amino acids. Germline CDR1 is SGHAT and CDR2 is FQDESV (reference sequence). V gave up 5 bases and J gave up 5 bases, with 18 bases separating them. CDR3 protein: CASSVRGRQRNEKLFF. The CDR3 DNA follows: TGTGCCAGCAGCGTTCGGGGACGGCAAAGGAATGAAAAACTGTTTTTT.

The chain is built from TRBV20-1 and TRBJ2-5; D is perhaps TRBD2 (5 bases). V was trimmed by 5 bases and J by 9 bases, leaving 22 bases between them. CDR1 DFQATT and CDR2 SNEGSKA come from the germline V gene (reference sequence). There are 14 residues in the CDR3. CDR3 coding DNA: TGCAGTGCTGGAAAGGACGGGGTCGGTGGGCCCCAGTACTTC. Its protein product is CSAGKDGVGGPQYF.

The chain combines TRBV9 with TRBJ2-7, with TRBD2 as a possible D gene (6 bases). Germline V gene sequence: CDR1 SGDLS, CDR2 YYNGEE. Trimming removed 0 bases from V and 2 bases from J, with 12 bases in between. This CDR3 contains 15 residues. The CDR3 reads CASSVGSGKTYEQYF. In DNA, the CDR3 is TGTGCCAGCAGCGTAGGTAGCGGAAAAACCTACGAGCAGTACTTC. The entire variable domain, with the rest obtained from reference TRBV9 and TRBJ2-7, is as follows: DSGVTQTPKHLITATGQRVTLRCSPRSGDLSVYWYQQSLDQGLQFLIQYYNGEERAKGNILERFSAQQFPDLHSELNLSSLELGDSALYFCASSVGSGKTYEQYFGPGTRLTVT.

The chain couples TRBV20-1 to TRBJ1-5, with D perhaps TRBD1 (6 bases). Trimming pared 5 bases from V and 6 bases from J, leaving 14 bases between. The V gene's germline CDR1 is DFQATT and CDR2 SNEGSKA (reference sequence). This CDR3 is 13 amino acids long. The CDR3 loop reads CSAQPTGGQPQHF. The CDR3, as DNA: TGCAGTGCTCAACCGACAGGTGGTCAGCCCCAGCATTTT.

This clonotype occurred many times. The rearrangement joins TRBV28 to TRBJ1-3, with a weak D call TRBD1 (6 bases). Trimming cost V 5 bases and J 1 base, with 9 bases left between them. CDR3 length: 14 amino acids. The germline V gene encodes CDR1 MDHEN and CDR2 SYDVKM. The CDR3 coding sequence is TGTGCCAGCAGTACCAGGGGTTCTGGAAACACCATATATTTT. Translating it yields CASSTRGSGNTIYF.